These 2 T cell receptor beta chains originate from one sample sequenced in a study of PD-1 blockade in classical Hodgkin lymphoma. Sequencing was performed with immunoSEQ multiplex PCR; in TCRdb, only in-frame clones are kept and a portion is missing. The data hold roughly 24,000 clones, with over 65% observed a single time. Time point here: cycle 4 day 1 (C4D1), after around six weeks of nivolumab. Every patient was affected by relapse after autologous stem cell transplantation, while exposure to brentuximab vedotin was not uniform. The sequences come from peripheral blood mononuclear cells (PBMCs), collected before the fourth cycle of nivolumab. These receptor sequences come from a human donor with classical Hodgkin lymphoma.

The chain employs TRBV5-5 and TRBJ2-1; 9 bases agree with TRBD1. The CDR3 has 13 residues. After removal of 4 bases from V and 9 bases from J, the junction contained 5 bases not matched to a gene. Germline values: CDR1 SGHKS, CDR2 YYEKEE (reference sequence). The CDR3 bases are TGTGCCAGCAGCCGGACAGGGGACAGTGAGCAGTTCTTC. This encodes CASSRTGDSEQFF.

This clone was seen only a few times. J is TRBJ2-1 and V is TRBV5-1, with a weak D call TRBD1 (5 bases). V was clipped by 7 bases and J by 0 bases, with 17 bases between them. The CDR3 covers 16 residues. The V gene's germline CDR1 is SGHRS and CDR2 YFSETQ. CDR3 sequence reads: CASGKQETGSYNEQFF. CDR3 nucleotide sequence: TGCGCCAGCGGAAAACAGGAAACCGGCTCCTACAATGAGCAGTTCTTC.